This TCR beta chain is drawn from a study of T-cell reconstitution after alpha-beta-depleted transplantation in children. TCRbeta library construction was performed incorporating unique molecular identifiers. From the PCR reads, TCRdb called clonotypes with MiXCR, one entry per CDR3 protein. The sample includes 420,000 or so distinct CDR3 sequences, 11% of them seen just once. This clonotype was seen more than once but under ten times. The V gene lost 5 bases and the J gene lost 6 bases, with 7 bases spanning the gap. The CDR3 has 11 amino acids. Germline CDR1 is SGHTA and CDR2 is FQGNSA. The sample was PBMCs from the stem cell graft donor, taken from the stem cell graft. The receptor was derived from a human donor who donated a stem cell graft to a child with acute myeloid leukemia. The V call is TRBV7-2, the J call TRBJ1-2; no reliable D call. The CDR3 nucleotides are TGTGCCAGCAGCATAATGGATGGCTACACCTTC. Translation gives CASSIMDGYTF.